These T cell receptor delta chains were read from a single sample in a study of Vδ1+ human thymocytes. TCRdb called clones anew from the multiplex PCR reads with CATT. The sample consists of about 55,000 delta-chain clones, more than 15% of them appearing once. Sequences were obtained from Vdelta1+ gamma-delta thymocytes from the thymus. The receptors were gathered from a boy under three years old who had congenital heart surgery. Each CDR3 is given with its conserved first and last residue. Fields, in order: J gene, V gene, clone size, D gene, CDR3 DNA, CDR3 protein. D genes are given only for firm matches. A clone size is listed for some rows: how often the clone was seen (once, few, many), or a class if it is expanded.

>TRDJ1|TRDV1|.|TRDD3
TGTGCTCTTGGGGAGGCCTGCCGTTCCTACTCTTGGCATGGTGGGGGATACGGCACCGATAAACTCATCTTT
CALGEACRSYSWHGGGYGTDKLIF
>TRDJ1|TRDV1|.|TRDD2
TGTGCTCTTGGGGAACCCCTTCCTTCCACCGGCCTGGTCCCAACTTCAAAATCGTACACCGATAAACTCATCTTT
CALGEPLPSTGLVPTSKSYTDKLIF
>TRDJ1|TRDV1|few|TRDD3
TGTGCTCTTGGGGAACTTAACTACTGGGGGATAACCGATAAACTCATCTTT
CALGELNYWGITDKLIF
>TRDJ1|TRDV1|few|.
TGTGCTCTTGGGGAATATCGCCCATTCAGGACCGATAAACTCATCTTT
CALGEYRPFRTDKLIF
>TRDJ1|TRDV1|few|.
TGTGCTCTTGGGGAACTTCCCACCGATAAACTCATCTTT
CALGELPTDKLIF
>TRDJ1|TRDV1|few|.
TGTGCTCTTGGGGAACTTAAGGGGGCCTTCTTC
CALGELKGAFF
>TRDJ1|TRDV1|.|TRDD3
TGTGCTCTTGGGGAACTTTCGTTCCTACTCACTACGACCCCGGACTGGGGGATAGAACCGAACCCGTACACCGATAAACTCATCTTT
CALGELSFLLTTTPDWGIEPNPYTDKLIF
>TRDJ1|TRDV1|.|.
TGTGCTCTTGGGGAATACCCGGATTCCCATAAACTCATCTTT
CALGEYPDSHKLIF
>TRDJ1|TRDV1|.|TRDD3
TGTGCTCTTGGGGTCGCACTACGAGGCGGGTTACTGGGGGATACGGGAACCGATAAACTCATCTTT
CALGVALRGGLLGDTGTDKLIF
>TRDJ1|TRDV1|.|TRDD3
TGTGCTCTTGGGGACTTGTCCCACTGGGGCGGTAAACTCATCTTT
CALGDLSHWGGKLIF
>TRDJ1|TRDV1|.|.
TGTGCTCTTGGGAAACGAGGGAGGGACGATAAACTCATCTTT
CALGKRGRDDKLIF
>TRDJ1|TRDV1|few|TRDD3
TGTGCTCTTGGGGAACTGGGTCTTCTTACCCCCTACTGGGGGATACGGAGCACCGATAAACTCATCTTT
CALGELGLLTPYWGIRSTDKLIF
>TRDJ1|TRDV1|few|.
TGTGCTCTTGGGGAAGGGAGCGGGTCGTACACCGATAAACTCATCTTT
CALGEGSGSYTDKLIF
>TRDJ1|TRDV1|.|.
TGTGCTCTTGGGGAAACCTACGACGGATACCCGTACACCGATAAACTCATCTTT
CALGETYDGYPYTDKLIF
>TRDJ1|TRDV1|few|.
TGTGCTCTTTCGCCTGGGAATCATAAACTCATCTTT
CALSPGNHKLIF
>TRDJ1|TRDV1|.|TRDD3
TGTGCTCTTGGGGACCCCCCAAGACCCCCCCTGGGGGATAAGTCCGATAAACTCATCTTT
CALGDPPRPPLGDKSDKLIF
>TRDJ1|TRAV29/DV5|.|TRDD3
TGTGCCGCAGCCGTCTTGTGTCAACTTCCCACCTGGGGGATACGGTACACCGATAAACTCATCTTT
CAAAVLCQLPTWGIRYTDKLIF
>TRDJ1|TRDV1|few|TRDD3
TGTGCTCTTGGGGAACCCGTTCCTACGCCGAGTACTGGGGGATACTCCTCGTACACCGATAAACTCATCTTT
CALGEPVPTPSTGGYSSYTDKLIF
>TRDJ1|TRDV1|.|.
TGTGCTCTTGGAAGGGCCTTCCTGACACTGGGGGCCGACTCGTACACCGATAAACTCATCTTT
CALGRAFLTLGADSYTDKLIF
>TRDJ1|TRDV2|.|.
TGTGCCTGTGTTAAATGCTGGGGAATCGGGGAGCTCATCTTT
CACVKCWGIGELIF
>TRDJ1|TRDV1|.|TRDD3
TGTGCTCTTGGGGATGATTCCCACGGTTATGGGGGATATCCGTACACCGATAAACTCATCTTT
CALGDDSHGYGGYPYTDKLIF
>TRDJ1|TRDV1|.|.
TGTGCTCTTGGGGCCCTCCCCCCGGCCTATTCTCTACCTCTCGATAAACTCATCTTT
CALGALPPAYSLPLDKLIF
>TRDJ1|TRDV1|.|.
TGTGCTCTTGGGAACCTGAGGTGGGACGGTGGGGGCCCCCTGAGTCGGCACACCGATAAACTCATCTTT
CALGNLRWDGGGPLSRHTDKLIF
>TRDJ1|TRDV1|.|TRDD2
TGTGCTCTTGGGGAGCTAAAGGCCTTCCTAAGATCCTACTGGGCGGGGACCGATAAACTCATCTTT
CALGELKAFLRSYWAGTDKLIF
>TRDJ1|TRDV1|.|TRDD3
TGTGCTCTTGGGGAACCCCTCCTTCTTCCGCATGAGGATACGGTCTACACCGATAAACTCATCTTT
CALGEPLLLPHEDTVYTDKLIF
>TRDJ1|TRDV1|.|TRDD3
TGTGCTCTTGGGGAGCCTTTCCCGTTACTGGGGGAACAGTACACCGATAAACTCATCTTT
CALGEPFPLLGEQYTDKLIF
>TRDJ1|TRDV3|.|TRDD3
TGTGCCTTCCTGGGGGATACCTCCGATAAACTCATCTTT
CAFLGDTSDKLIF
>TRDJ1|TRDV1|few|TRDD3
TGTGCTCTTGGGGAGCACCCTATGGATTGGGGGATAAAGTGGTACACCGATAAACTCATCTTT
CALGEHPMDWGIKWYTDKLIF
>TRDJ1|TRDV1|.|TRDD3
TGTGCTCTTGCTCCCGTTTCGTACTCTCGTACTTTTGGGGGATACTTGGCCACCGATAAACTCATCTTT
CALAPVSYSRTFGGYLATDKLIF
>TRDJ1|TRDV1|few|TRDD3
TGTGCTCTTGGGGAACCGGGCACTTATACGAACTGGGGGAAGTACACCGATAAACTCATCTTT
CALGEPGTYTNWGKYTDKLIF
>TRDJ1|TRDV1|.|TRDD3
TGTGCTCTTGGGGACCCCCTCTCATCTTCCTACAGTTGGGGGATACACACCGATAAACTCATCTTT
CALGDPLSSSYSWGIHTDKLIF
>TRDJ1|TRDV1|few|.
TGTGCTCTTGGGGAGCTGCCCTACAACACCGATAAACTCATCTTT
CALGELPYNTDKLIF